This T cell receptor (beta chain) came from a study of patients and donors after allogeneic stem cell transplantation. V was trimmed by 2 bases and J by 2 bases, leaving 13 bases between them. Germline V gives CDR1 LGHNA, CDR2 YNFKEQ. The CDR3 is made up of 16 amino acids. TCRdb itself ran the RT-PCR reads through MiXCR, one entry per CDR3 protein. The sample records a few hundred thousand distinct CDR3 sequences, over 30% being singletons. The sequencing sample was made of blood, either unsorted or a sorted T cell fraction (not recorded which). The sequence derives from a human donor who was either an allogeneic HSCT recipient or a stem cell or donor lymphocyte infusion donor (not recorded which). It is not recorded whose cells these are; they may come from a transplant donor. The chain recombines TRBV4-2 with TRBJ1-5, with TRBD1 as a possible D gene (5 bases). In DNA form, the CDR3 reads TGTGCCAGCAGCCAAAAAACGATACAGGGCAATCAGCCCCAGCATTTT. Its protein product is CASSQKTIQGNQPQHF.